The rows below give T cell receptor beta chains drawn from one sample of a study of cytomegalovirus exposure and HLA in healthy donors. Clones were read by immunoSEQ multiplex PCR, and TCRdb kept only the in-frame ones, dropping some. The data show 130,000 to 150,000 clones, roughly three quarters seen once. What was sequenced was PBMCs. The receptors were sampled from a male donor in good health and CMV-seronegative. Each CDR3 is given with its conserved first and last residue. Fields, in order: V gene, J gene, D gene, clone size, CDR3 length, CDR3 protein, CDR3 DNA. A D gene is named only where the DNA matches it firmly. Size is omitted from some rows. Given values are once, few, many or a class for expanded clones.

v_gene: TRBV5-1
j_gene: TRBJ2-7
d_gene: TRBD2
abundance: NA
len: 15
CDR3aa: CASSLSGGSSYEQYF
CDR3nt: TGCGCCAGCAGCTTGAGCGGCGGGAGCTCCTACGAGCAGTACTTC

v_gene: TRBV14
j_gene: TRBJ2-7
d_gene: TRBD2
abundance: NA
len: 16
CDR3aa: CASSQESGGGAEEQYF
CDR3nt: TGTGCCAGCAGCCAAGAAAGTGGCGGGGGGGCGGAAGAGCAGTACTTC

v_gene: TRBV4-3
j_gene: TRBJ2-5
d_gene: NA
abundance: NA
len: 12
CDR3aa: CASSQDRETQYF
CDR3nt: TGCGCCAGCAGCCAAGATCGAGAGACCCAGTACTTC

v_gene: TRBV7-6
j_gene: TRBJ1-1
d_gene: NA
abundance: NA
len: 13
CDR3aa: CASSLWGSGEAFF
CDR3nt: TGTGCCAGCAGCTTATGGGGTTCGGGGGAAGCTTTCTTT

v_gene: TRBV5-4
j_gene: TRBJ2-5
d_gene: NA
abundance: NA
len: 16
CDR3aa: CASSPLGQGNQETQYF
CDR3nt: TGTGCCAGCAGCCCATTAGGGCAGGGCAACCAAGAGACCCAGTACTTC

v_gene: TRBV5-1
j_gene: TRBJ1-2
d_gene: NA
abundance: NA
len: 17
CDR3aa: CASSLRNREGRQYGYTF
CDR3nt: TGCGCCAGCAGCTTACGAAACAGGGAGGGGAGACAATATGGCTACACCTTC

v_gene: TRBV5-8
j_gene: TRBJ2-5
d_gene: TRBD1
abundance: once
len: 14
CDR3aa: CASSLDRGFETQYF
CDR3nt: TGTGCCAGCAGCCTGGACAGGGGGTTTGAGACCCAGTACTTC

v_gene: TRBV27
j_gene: TRBJ2-1
d_gene: TRBD1
abundance: NA
len: 14
CDR3aa: CASTGTGLYNEQFF
CDR3nt: TGTGCCAGCACCGGGACAGGGCTCTACAATGAGCAGTTCTTC

v_gene: TRBV11-3
j_gene: TRBJ1-1
d_gene: TRBD1
abundance: NA
len: 16
CDR3aa: CASSPGTGGGNTEAFF
CDR3nt: TGTGCCAGCAGCCCCGGGACAGGGGGCGGGAACACTGAAGCTTTCTTT

v_gene: TRBV5-4
j_gene: TRBJ1-2
d_gene: NA
abundance: NA
len: 14
CDR3aa: CASSLRGGAGGYTF
CDR3nt: TGTGCCAGCAGCCTGAGAGGGGGGGCAGGTGGCTACACCTTC

v_gene: TRBV19
j_gene: TRBJ1-6
d_gene: NA
abundance: NA
len: 13
CDR3aa: CASSAPGYSPLHF
CDR3nt: TGTGCCAGTAGTGCCCCGGGATATTCACCCCTCCACTTT

v_gene: TRBV27
j_gene: TRBJ1-6
d_gene: NA
abundance: NA
len: 15
CDR3aa: CASSSETGLGSPLHF
CDR3nt: TGTGCCAGCAGTTCGGAAACAGGCTTGGGTTCACCCCTCCACTTT

v_gene: TRBV9
j_gene: TRBJ2-7
d_gene: NA
abundance: few
len: 15
CDR3aa: CASSVEQGIAYEQYF
CDR3nt: TGTGCCAGCAGCGTAGAACAGGGAATTGCCTACGAGCAGTACTTC

v_gene: TRBV7-9
j_gene: TRBJ1-1
d_gene: NA
abundance: few
len: 13
CDR3aa: CASSLVANTEAFF
CDR3nt: TGTGCCAGCAGCTTGGTAGCGAACACTGAAGCTTTCTTT

v_gene: TRBV5-1
j_gene: TRBJ2-1
d_gene: NA
abundance: few
len: 13
CDR3aa: CASSLEPGVEQFF
CDR3nt: TGCGCCAGCAGCCTGGAACCGGGAGTAGAGCAGTTCTTC

v_gene: TRBV9
j_gene: TRBJ1-5
d_gene: NA
abundance: NA
len: 15
CDR3aa: CASSVGPGGDQPQHF
CDR3nt: TGTGCCAGCAGCGTAGGCCCGGGGGGGGATCAGCCCCAGCATTTT

v_gene: TRBV5-1
j_gene: TRBJ2-1
d_gene: NA
abundance: NA
len: 15
CDR3aa: CASSAPGSSYNEQFF
CDR3nt: TGCGCCAGCAGCGCCCCAGGGTCCTCCTACAATGAGCAGTTCTTC

v_gene: TRBV2
j_gene: TRBJ2-5
d_gene: TRBD1
abundance: once
len: 13
CDR3aa: CASTQTGIETQYF
CDR3nt: TGTGCCAGCACCCAGACAGGGATCGAGACCCAGTACTTC

v_gene: TRBV7-9
j_gene: TRBJ2-2
d_gene: NA
abundance: NA
len: 12
CDR3aa: CASSSLTGELFF
CDR3nt: TGTGCCAGCAGCTCTCTTACCGGGGAGCTGTTTTTT

v_gene: TRBV6-6
j_gene: TRBJ1-5
d_gene: NA
abundance: NA
len: 15
CDR3aa: CASSFGGVFGQPQHF
CDR3nt: TGTGCCAGCAGTTTTGGGGGGGTCTTTGGTCAGCCCCAGCATTTT

v_gene: TRBV5-4
j_gene: TRBJ2-5
d_gene: NA
abundance: few
len: 14
CDR3aa: CASSLWGRQETQYF
CDR3nt: TGTGCCAGCAGCCTGTGGGGCAGACAAGAGACCCAGTACTTC

v_gene: TRBV19
j_gene: TRBJ2-2
d_gene: NA
abundance: NA
len: 15
CDR3aa: CASSERVWNTGELFF
CDR3nt: TGTGCCAGTAGTGAACGGGTATGGAACACCGGGGAGCTGTTTTTT

v_gene: TRBV7-2
j_gene: TRBJ2-3
d_gene: NA
abundance: few
len: 16
CDR3aa: CASSHRRNRVEDTQYF
CDR3nt: TGTGCCAGCAGCCATCGCAGGAACAGGGTCGAAGATACGCAGTATTTT

v_gene: TRBV27
j_gene: TRBJ2-1
d_gene: TRBD1
abundance: NA
len: 14
CDR3aa: CASSFLDRANEQFF
CDR3nt: TGTGCCAGCAGTTTTCTCGACAGGGCCAATGAGCAGTTCTTC

v_gene: TRBV7-6
j_gene: TRBJ1-6
d_gene: TRBD1
abundance: NA
len: 15
CDR3aa: CAGSADRDSNSPLHF
CDR3nt: TGTGCCGGCAGCGCGGACAGGGACAGCAATTCACCCCTCCACTTT

v_gene: TRBV11-2
j_gene: TRBJ1-2
d_gene: TRBD1
abundance: NA
len: 15
CDR3aa: CASSLEGDTGDGCTF
CDR3nt: TGTGCCAGCAGCTTAGAGGGAGATACAGGGGACGGCTGCACCTTC

v_gene: TRBV14
j_gene: TRBJ1-2
d_gene: TRBD1
abundance: NA
len: 14
CDR3aa: CASSRNRGAYGYTF
CDR3nt: TGTGCCAGCAGCCGAAACAGGGGGGCCTATGGCTACACCTTC

v_gene: TRBV6-5
j_gene: TRBJ2-7
d_gene: TRBD2
abundance: NA
len: 14
CDR3aa: CASRTSGGAYEQYF
CDR3nt: TGTGCCAGCAGAACTAGCGGGGGGGCCTACGAGCAGTACTTC

v_gene: TRBV6-5
j_gene: TRBJ2-5
d_gene: TRBD2
abundance: NA
len: 11
CDR3aa: CASRNGGGQYF
CDR3nt: TGTGCCAGCAGGAACGGGGGGGGCCAGTACTTC

v_gene: TRBV6-6
j_gene: TRBJ2-2
d_gene: TRBD2
abundance: NA
len: 14
CDR3aa: CASTTGTSGGELFF
CDR3nt: TGTGCCAGCACCACGGGGACTAGCGGCGGGGAGCTGTTTTTT

v_gene: TRBV18
j_gene: TRBJ2-1
d_gene: TRBD1
abundance: NA
len: 14
CDR3aa: CASSPGGWYNEQFF
CDR3nt: TGTGCCAGCTCTCCAGGGGGCTGGTACAATGAGCAGTTCTTC

v_gene: TRBV11-2
j_gene: TRBJ1-2
d_gene: TRBD1
abundance: NA
len: 16
CDR3aa: CASSSPANRGGYGYTF
CDR3nt: TGTGCCAGCAGCTCACCGGCGAACAGGGGGGGCTATGGCTACACCTTC

v_gene: TRBV10-3
j_gene: TRBJ1-1
d_gene: NA
abundance: NA
len: 12
CDR3aa: CAISPKSTEAFF
CDR3nt: TGTGCCATAAGCCCAAAGAGCACTGAAGCTTTCTTT

v_gene: TRBV5-1
j_gene: TRBJ2-1
d_gene: NA
abundance: few
len: 14
CDR3aa: CASSLTGGGNEQFF
CDR3nt: TGCGCCAGCAGCTTAACGGGGGGCGGAAATGAGCAGTTCTTC

v_gene: TRBV6-1
j_gene: TRBJ1-6
d_gene: NA
abundance: once
len: 11
CDR3aa: CASKLKSPLHF
CDR3nt: TGTGCCAGCAAACTAAAGTCACCCCTCCACTTT

v_gene: TRBV28
j_gene: TRBJ1-1
d_gene: NA
abundance: NA
len: 15
CDR3aa: CASSLFPGWDTEAFF
CDR3nt: TGTGCCAGCAGTTTGTTCCCAGGATGGGACACTGAAGCTTTCTTT

v_gene: TRBV27
j_gene: TRBJ2-5
d_gene: TRBD2
abundance: NA
len: 15
CDR3aa: CASSIGSGGGETQYF
CDR3nt: TGTGCCAGCAGTATAGGAAGCGGGGGCGGGGAGACCCAGTACTTC

v_gene: TRBV10-3
j_gene: TRBJ1-4
d_gene: NA
abundance: NA
len: 16
CDR3aa: CAISEGGTSEPEKLFF
CDR3nt: TGTGCCATCAGTGAAGGAGGGACCTCGGAGCCCGAAAAACTGTTTTTT

v_gene: TRBV4-2
j_gene: TRBJ1-5
d_gene: NA
abundance: NA
len: 16
CDR3aa: CASSQSPTYSNQPQHF
CDR3nt: TGTGCCAGCAGCCAGAGTCCTACTTATAGCAATCAGCCCCAGCATTTT

v_gene: TRBV7-2
j_gene: TRBJ2-2
d_gene: TRBD1
abundance: NA
len: 17
CDR3aa: CASSLASNRGQGGELFF
CDR3nt: TGTGCCAGCAGCTTAGCGTCAAACAGGGGGCAAGGCGGGGAGCTGTTTTTT

v_gene: TRBV5-1
j_gene: TRBJ2-1
d_gene: TRBD1
abundance: NA
len: 14
CDR3aa: CASSYRGSYNEQFF
CDR3nt: TGCGCCAGCAGCTACAGGGGTTCCTACAATGAGCAGTTCTTC

v_gene: TRBV28
j_gene: TRBJ2-3
d_gene: NA
abundance: NA
len: 13
CDR3aa: CASSGAVPDTQYF
CDR3nt: TGTGCCAGCAGTGGAGCTGTCCCAGATACGCAGTATTTT

v_gene: TRBV29-1
j_gene: TRBJ2-2
d_gene: NA
abundance: once
len: 12
CDR3aa: CSVEDPGGELFF
CDR3nt: TGCAGCGTTGAAGATCCAGGCGGGGAGCTGTTTTTT

v_gene: TRBV6-6
j_gene: TRBJ1-6
d_gene: NA
abundance: NA
len: 16
CDR3aa: CASSYYPRAVNSPLHF
CDR3nt: TGTGCCAGCAGTTACTACCCCAGGGCCGTTAATTCACCCCTCCACTTT

v_gene: TRBV29-1
j_gene: TRBJ2-7
d_gene: NA
abundance: NA
len: 13
CDR3aa: CSVEPNTGNEQYF
CDR3nt: TGCAGCGTTGAGCCTAACACCGGGAACGAGCAGTACTTC

v_gene: TRBV9
j_gene: TRBJ1-3
d_gene: NA
abundance: NA
len: 14
CDR3aa: CASSVASSGNTIYF
CDR3nt: TGTGCCAGCAGCGTAGCTAGTTCTGGAAACACCATATATTTT

v_gene: TRBV7-9
j_gene: TRBJ1-2
d_gene: NA
abundance: NA
len: 13
CDR3aa: CASSIQGGYGYTF
CDR3nt: TGTGCCAGCAGCATACAGGGCGGATATGGCTACACCTTC

v_gene: TRBV18
j_gene: TRBJ1-2
d_gene: TRBD1
abundance: NA
len: 13
CDR3aa: CASSPSDRVGYTF
CDR3nt: TGTGCCAGCTCACCATCGGACAGGGTTGGCTACACCTTC

v_gene: TRBV4-3
j_gene: TRBJ2-3
d_gene: TRBD1
abundance: NA
len: 18
CDR3aa: CASSQERGRTGVADTQYF
CDR3nt: TGCGCCAGCAGCCAAGAACGTGGAAGGACAGGGGTCGCAGATACGCAGTATTTT

v_gene: TRBV7-8
j_gene: TRBJ2-7
d_gene: TRBD1
abundance: once
len: 14
CDR3aa: CASSSGTGTYEQYF
CDR3nt: TGTGCCAGCAGCTCCGGGACAGGAACCTACGAGCAGTACTTC

v_gene: TRBV30
j_gene: TRBJ2-1
d_gene: NA
abundance: NA
len: 16
CDR3aa: CAWSERTANSYNEQFF
CDR3nt: TGTGCCTGGAGCGAACGGACAGCCAACTCCTACAATGAGCAGTTCTTC

v_gene: TRBV10-2
j_gene: TRBJ1-2
d_gene: NA
abundance: NA
len: 13
CDR3aa: CASRPGLGGGYTF
CDR3nt: TGCGCCAGCAGGCCGGGCCTGGGGGGTGGCTACACCTTC

v_gene: TRBV27
j_gene: TRBJ1-1
d_gene: NA
abundance: NA
len: 13
CDR3aa: CASSLSRYTEAFF
CDR3nt: TGTGCCAGCAGTTTAAGCAGGTACACTGAAGCTTTCTTT

v_gene: TRBV7-9
j_gene: TRBJ1-2
d_gene: NA
abundance: NA
len: 11
CDR3aa: CASGRDYGYTF
CDR3nt: TGTGCCAGTGGGAGAGACTATGGCTACACCTTC

v_gene: TRBV5-5
j_gene: TRBJ1-2
d_gene: TRBD1
abundance: NA
len: 15
CDR3aa: CASSSPGQGLYGYTF
CDR3nt: TGTGCCAGCAGCTCCCCGGGACAGGGCCTCTATGGCTACACCTTC

v_gene: TRBV7-2
j_gene: TRBJ2-7
d_gene: TRBD1
abundance: NA
len: 16
CDR3aa: CASSLGGLQGFYEQYF
CDR3nt: TGTGCCAGCAGTCTAGGGGGATTACAGGGGTTCTACGAGCAGTACTTC

v_gene: TRBV18
j_gene: TRBJ1-1
d_gene: TRBD1
abundance: NA
len: 18
CDR3aa: CASSINPSLGQGEAEAFF
CDR3nt: TGTGCCAGCTCAATAAACCCATCGCTAGGACAGGGGGAGGCTGAAGCTTTCTTT

v_gene: TRBV7-2
j_gene: TRBJ1-6
d_gene: NA
abundance: NA
len: 14
CDR3aa: CASSFSAVGSPLHF
CDR3nt: TGTGCCAGCAGCTTCTCCGCCGTGGGCTCACCCCTCCACTTT

v_gene: TRBV7-9
j_gene: TRBJ2-3
d_gene: NA
abundance: NA
len: 13
CDR3aa: CASNTLRGDTQYF
CDR3nt: TGTGCCAGCAACACCCTCCGAGGGGATACGCAGTATTTT